Each of the 24 T cell receptor beta chains below was sequenced from the same sample in a study of T cells after yellow fever vaccination. TCRdb independently ran MiXCR on the 5' RACE reads; one entry per CDR3 protein. The sample yields around 180,000 distinct CDR3 sequences, roughly 6.2% seen once. The material sequenced was CD4+ T cells sorted from PBMCs, taken on the day of the first yellow fever vaccination. The receptor set was obtained from a man between 18 and 29 years old who received the YFV17D yellow fever vaccine.

This clonotype was seen at least ten times. The V and J genes are TRBV29-1 and TRBJ2-7, with 11 nucleotides matching TRBD2. The ends lost 7 bases at V and 3 bases at J; junction bases unmatched: 8. The germline gives CDR1 SQVTM, CDR2 ANQGSEA. This CDR3 is 14 amino acids long. Written as DNA, the CDR3 is TGCAGCGCGAAACTAGCGGGGGCGTACTACGAGCAGTACTTC. Residues: CSAKLAGAYYEQYF.

This chain connects TRBV25-1 to TRBJ1-1, with D possibly being TRBD1 (5 bases). V dropped 3 bases and J dropped 6 bases, with 14 bases sitting between them. The CDR3 has 14 residues. Germline CDR1 MGHDK, CDR2 SYGVNS. CDR3 amino acids: CASSDWQGGPEAFF. The CDR3 DNA follows: TGTGCCAGCAGTGATTGGCAGGGCGGGCCTGAAGCTTTCTTT.

This clonotype was seen repeatedly, ten times or more. The chain joins TRBV5-1 to TRBJ2-5; D is uncertain. Germline V gives CDR1 SGHRS, CDR2 YFSETQ. The CDR3 is 13 amino acids. Trimming shortened V by 0 bases and J by 5 bases, and 8 bases separated the two germline ends. The CDR3 protein is CASSLATRETQYF. For the CDR3, the DNA is TGCGCCAGCAGCTTGGCCACCCGCGAGACCCAGTACTTC.

The table lists this clonotype with many counts. The V gene is TRBV5-1, the J gene TRBJ1-1, with D maybe TRBD1 (5 bases). There are 13 residues in the CDR3. Per the germline V gene, CDR1 is SGHRS and CDR2 is YFSETQ. The germline V and J ends were trimmed by 4 bases and 5 bases, with 12 bases remaining between them. CDR3 in amino acids: CASSEGWMTEAFF. DNA for the CDR3: TGCGCCAGCAGCGAGGGGTGGATGACTGAAGCTTTCTTT.

This clonotype came up many times. The V gene is TRBV5-6, the J gene TRBJ2-2; no definite D call. Per the germline V gene, CDR1 is SGHDT and CDR2 is YYEEEE. V gave up 0 bases and J gave up 2 bases, with 8 bases separating them. The CDR3 consists of 15 residues. CDR3 sequence reads: CASSLVWANTGELFF. As DNA, the CDR3 is TGTGCCAGCAGCTTGGTGTGGGCAAACACCGGGGAGCTGTTTTTT.

This clonotype occurred a few times. V usage is TRBV29-1 and J usage is TRBJ2-5, with D tentatively TRBD2 (5 bases). V gave up 4 bases and J gave up 3 bases, with 12 bases separating them. Germline V lookup: CDR1 SQVTM, CDR2 ANQGSEA. The CDR3 is 13 amino acids. The CDR3 here is CSVVTSGKETQYF. The DNA for the CDR3 is TGCAGCGTTGTCACCTCGGGGAAAGAGACCCAGTACTTC.

This clonotype was seen at least ten times. V is TRBV5-1 and J is TRBJ1-5; D is unclear. The V gene's germline CDR1 is SGHRS and CDR2 YFSETQ. This CDR3 spans 15 amino acids. Deletions cut 1 base from V and 1 base from J, with 9 bases between. CDR3: CASSLSGNSNQPQHF. DNA of the CDR3: TGCGCCAGCAGCTTGTCAGGAAACAGCAATCAGCCCCAGCATTTT. The entire variable domain, with the rest obtained from reference TRBV5-1 and TRBJ1-5, is as follows: KAGVTQTPRYLIKTRGQQVTLSCSPISGHRSVSWYQQTPGQGLQFLFEYFSETQRNKGNFPGRFSGRQFSNSRSEMNVSTLELGDSALYLCASSLSGNSNQPQHFGDGTRLSIL.

This clonotype was detected only a few times. The chain links TRBV18 to TRBJ1-2; 9 nucleotides agree with TRBD1. V trimming: 6 bases; J trimming: 7 bases; junction bases outside the gene matches: 6. The germline V gene has CDR1 KGHSH and CDR2 LQKENI. This CDR3 spans 13 amino acids. The CDR3 loop reads CASSRGQGSGYTF. As DNA, the CDR3 is TGTGCCAGCTCTCGTGGACAGGGGTCTGGCTACACCTTC.

The V gene is TRBV20-1, the J gene TRBJ2-5; no clear D gene. The CDR3 extends over 15 amino acids. Germline CDR1 DFQATT, CDR2 SNEGSKA (reference sequence). The V end was cut by 3 bases, the J end by 2 bases, with 16 bases between. CDR3 DNA sequence: TGCAGTGCTAGTCGCCCCCCGTTTTTACAAGAGACCCAGTACTTC. Protein: CSASRPPFLQETQYF.

In this sample, this clonotype turned up many times. The chain links TRBV20-1 to TRBJ2-1, with 9 bases lining up with TRBD2. The CDR3 consists of 16 residues. Germline V CDR1 and CDR2: DFQATT, SNEGSKA (reference sequence). The ends lost 3 bases at V and 0 bases at J; junction bases unmatched: 6. CDR3 DNA sequence: TGCAGTGCTAGCGTCTTAGCGGGGGCCTCCTACAATGAGCAGTTCTTC. Amino acid sequence: CSASVLAGASYNEQFF.

This clonotype was recorded many times. The chain carries TRBV7-2 and TRBJ2-3; TRBD2 matches 8 bases. The junction had 2 bases not matched to a gene; V was cut back by 1 base and J by 2 bases. The CDR3 contains 15 residues. Germline V gene data show CDR1 as SGHTA and CDR2 as FQGNSA. The CDR3 coding sequence is TGTGCCAGCAGCTTAGTAGCGGGACCCACAGATACGCAGTATTTT. Translation gives CASSLVAGPTDTQYF.

This chain connects TRBV6-2 or TRBV6-3 to TRBJ1-2; D remains ambiguous. Germline V lookup: CDR1 MNHEY, CDR2 SVGEGT. This CDR3 contains 13 residues. The V and J ends lost 6 bases and 4 bases respectively, with 12 bases between them. CDR3 protein: CASRRTASYGYTF. The CDR3 nucleotides read TGTGCCAGCAGAAGGACGGCCTCCTATGGCTACACCTTC.

About this clonotype itself: This could be a read error, since a much larger clone is one nucleotide away. The J gene is TRBJ2-5, the V gene TRBV5-1, with 7 positions matching TRBD2. CDR3 size: 14 residues. In germline, CDR1 is SGHRS, CDR2 YFSETQ. Trimming cost V 0 bases and J 5 bases; bases outside gene matches: 4. CDR3 in amino acids: CASSLGLAMETQYF. CDR3 DNA: TGCGCCAGCAGCTTGGGACTAGCTATGGAGACCCAGTACTTC.

This clonotype was counted at least ten times. The chain is built from TRBV12-3 or TRBV12-4 and TRBJ2-1; D uncertain. V lost 11 bases, J lost 8 bases, and 22 bases lay in between. There are 14 residues in the CDR3. This chain's CDR3 is CAVTIRSGGDEQFF. As DNA, the CDR3 is TGTGCCGTCACTATTCGGTCGGGTGGGGATGAGCAGTTCTTC.

The sample holds many counts of this clonotype. V usage is TRBV20-1 and J usage is TRBJ2-7, with 11 bases fitting TRBD1. J lost 1 base, V lost 6 bases, and 11 bases had no gene match. CDR3 size: 16 residues. Germline V gene sequence: CDR1 DFQATT, CDR2 SNEGSKA (reference sequence). The CDR3 loop is CSAKGGWDRGSYEQYF. The DNA of the CDR3 is TGCAGTGCCAAGGGGGGTTGGGACAGGGGGTCCTACGAGCAGTACTTC.

The chain links TRBV2 to TRBJ1-6; D is ambiguous. Trimming pared 6 bases from V and 6 bases from J, leaving 6 bases between. The CDR3 extends over 12 amino acids. The V gene's germline CDR1 is SNHLY and CDR2 FYNNEI. CDR3 region: CASRPFNSPLHF. The DNA of the CDR3 is TGTGCCAGCAGACCCTTTAATTCACCCCTCCACTTT. Looking up the rest from reference TRBV2 and TRBJ1-6 gives the full variable domain: EPEVTQTPSHQVTQMGQEVILRCVPISNHLYFYWYRQILGQKVEFLVSFYNNEISEKSEIFDDQFSVERPDGSNFTLKIRSTKLEDSAMYFCASRPFNSPLHFGNGTRLTVT.

This clonotype has a handful of counts. The chain is built from TRBV9 and TRBJ2-3; 10 nucleotides agree with TRBD2. The CDR3 contains 16 residues. CDR1 is SGDLS and CDR2 is YYNGEE in the germline V gene. V was pared by 0 bases and J by 7 bases, with 8 bases of the junction left unmatched. The CDR3 sequence: CASSVGPAGGPNTQYF. CDR3 coding DNA: TGTGCCAGCAGCGTAGGCCCAGCGGGGGGGCCAAATACGCAGTATTTT. The complete variable domain, with remaining parts taken from reference TRBV9 and TRBJ2-3, reads DSGVTQTPKHLITATGQRVTLRCSPRSGDLSVYWYQQSLDQGLQFLIQYYNGEERAKGNILERFSAQQFPDLHSELNLSSLELGDSALYFCASSVGPAGGPNTQYFGPGTRLTVL.

The rearrangement joins TRBV28 to TRBJ2-3, with D possibly matching TRBD2 (5 bases). CDR3 length: 14 amino acids. Germline V gene data show CDR1 as MDHEN and CDR2 as SYDVKM. Deletions cut 7 bases from V and 4 bases from J, with 15 bases between. The CDR3 region is CASNGVKASDTQYF. In DNA, the CDR3 is TGTGCCAGCAACGGGGTGAAAGCGTCAGATACGCAGTATTTT.

This chain uses TRBV7-2 with TRBJ2-3; TRBD1 matches at 7 bases. The germline V gene encodes CDR1 SGHTA and CDR2 FQGNSA. This CDR3 region has 13 residues. Losses at the gene ends were 5 bases for V and 5 bases for J; bases not matched to a gene: 4. The CDR3 is CASSITGVDTQYF. Here the CDR3 DNA reads TGTGCCAGCAGCATTACAGGGGTAGATACGCAGTATTTT.

This clonotype has a count of ten or more. The gene calls are TRBV5-5 and TRBJ2-7; TRBD1 agrees at 7 bases. The trim removed 4 bases at V and 3 bases at J, leaving 7 bases unmatched. CDR1 is SGHKS and CDR2 is YYEKEE in the germline V gene (reference sequence). This CDR3 has 14 amino acids. The CDR3 DNA reads TGTGCCAGCAGCCTTAAGACAGGGAGCTACGAGCAGTACGTC. Translated: CASSLKTGSYEQYV.

The CDR3 DNA sequence: TGTGCCAGCTCAGGCCAGCCCGCGGCAGATACGCAGTATTTT. The encoded protein is CASSGQPAADTQYF. The chain is built from TRBV18 and TRBJ2-3; D not certain. The CDR3 is 14 residues long. Germline-derived CDR1 and CDR2 are KGHSH and LQKENI. V lost 5 bases to trimming and J lost 4 bases, with 13 bases between them.

This sequence joins TRBV7-2 and TRBJ2-5; D tentatively reads TRBD1 or TRBD2 (5 bases each). The V gene lost 5 bases and the J gene lost 5 bases, with 18 bases spanning the gap. This CDR3 is 15 amino acids long. Germline V gives CDR1 SGHTA, CDR2 FQGNSA. The CDR3 DNA follows: TGTGCCAGCAGCCCAAGACGTGGGGGTAGGGAGACCCAGTACTTC. It specifies CASSPRRGGRETQYF.

This clonotype came up many times. The V gene is TRBV10-3, the J gene TRBJ2-3; the match to TRBD2 covers 9 bases. The V gene end was trimmed by 7 bases and the J gene end by 3 bases; junction bases not matched to a gene: 2. Germline CDR1 reads ENHRY; CDR2 reads SYGVKD. This CDR3 spans 13 amino acids. The CDR3, as DNA: TGTGCCATCACAGCGGGGGGTACAGATACGCAGTATTTT. This sequence encodes CAITAGGTDTQYF.

CDR3 sequence (DNA): TGTGCCAGCAGCTTTAGCGTTCTGGAGACCCAGTACTTC. This codes for CASSFSVLETQYF. This chain links TRBV7-2 with TRBJ2-5, with TRBD2 as a possible D gene (5 bases). V was trimmed by 3 bases and J by 5 bases, leaving 10 bases between them. The CDR3 consists of 13 residues. CDR1 and CDR2 (germline): SGHTA, FQGNSA.